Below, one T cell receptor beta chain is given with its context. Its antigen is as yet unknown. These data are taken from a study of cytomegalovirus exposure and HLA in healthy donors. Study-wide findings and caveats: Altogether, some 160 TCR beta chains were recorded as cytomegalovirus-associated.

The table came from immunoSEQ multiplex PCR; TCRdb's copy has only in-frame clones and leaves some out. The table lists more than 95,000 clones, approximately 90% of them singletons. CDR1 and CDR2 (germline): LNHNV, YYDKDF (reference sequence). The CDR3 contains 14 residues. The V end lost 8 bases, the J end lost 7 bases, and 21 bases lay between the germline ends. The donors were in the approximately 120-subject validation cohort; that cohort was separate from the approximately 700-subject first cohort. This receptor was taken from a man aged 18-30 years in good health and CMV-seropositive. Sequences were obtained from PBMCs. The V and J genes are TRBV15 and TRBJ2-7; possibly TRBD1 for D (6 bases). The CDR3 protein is CATSSQGSSNEQYF. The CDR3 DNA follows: TGTGCCACCTCTTCCCAGGGGTCCTCTAATGAGCAGTACTTC.